These 20 T cell receptor beta chains came from one sample sequenced in a study of T cell responses to AZD1222 COVID-19 vaccine (dated by TCRdb to the early 2020s). In the paper's terms, the time point label means: baseline before first vaccination. The library was generated by the immunoSEQ multiplex PCR assay. The table was pulled from immuneACCESS by TCRdb, which kept in-frame rearrangements only. Such tables lose some clones; where checked, under half of the loss comes from unresolved V genes, and the rest has no known cause. This sample lists about 130,000 clones; roughly nine tenths were detected once. Approximately 1.5% of the sample is taken by the ten largest. The sequenced sample was peripheral blood, obtained on day 0 of AZD1222 vaccination. Receptors were obtained from an adult in good health.

The chain's CDR3 is CASSPRTGGPYTF. Here the CDR3 DNA reads TGTGCCAGCAGCCCAAGGACAGGCGGGCCCTACACCTTC. The chain combines TRBV7-2 with TRBJ1-2; 7 bases map to TRBD1. V dropped 5 bases and J dropped 10; count of bases not matched to a gene: 10. CDR1 and CDR2 from the germline V gene are SGHTA and FQGNSA. This CDR3 comprises 13 residues.

The rearrangement links TRBV9 to TRBJ1-2; TRBD1 matches 8 bases. In germline, CDR1 is SGDLS, CDR2 YYNGEE. The CDR3 loop spans 15 amino acids. Trimming cost V 3 bases and J 8 bases; bases outside gene matches: 12. In nucleotides, the CDR3 is TGTGCCAGCAGCGATCCAGGACAGGGTATGGGGGGCTACACCTTC. Translated, it gives CASSDPGQGMGGYTF. The full variable domain, rest sourced from reference TRBV9 and TRBJ1-2, is DSGVTQTPKHLITATGQRVTLRCSPRSGDLSVYWYQQSLDQGLQFLIQYYNGEERAKGNILERFSAQQFPDLHSELNLSSLELGDSALYFCASSDPGQGMGGYTFGSGTRLTVV.

The chain uses TRBV5-1 and TRBJ1-6; D gene ambiguous. CDR3 length equals 14 residues. Per germline, CDR1 SGHRS and CDR2 YFSETQ. The V gene lost 0 bases and the J gene lost 7 bases, with 8 bases spanning the gap. The CDR3 sequence: CASSLEVRNSPLHF. In DNA form, the CDR3 reads TGCGCCAGCAGCTTGGAAGTCCGGAATTCACCCCTCCACTTT.

The chain carries TRBV7-3 and TRBJ2-3; maybe TRBD1 (6 bases). V lost 0 bases, J lost 7 bases, and 20 bases lay in between. The germline V gene encodes CDR1 SGHTA and CDR2 FQGTGA. This CDR3 has 17 amino acids. The CDR3 DNA reads as TGTGCCAGCAGCTTAACCTCGGGGACACCGACGACCTATACGCAGTATTTT. It specifies CASSLTSGTPTTYTQYF.

This sequence joins TRBV7-2 and TRBJ2-1; 10 bases agree with TRBD2. The CDR3 extends over 16 amino acids. From germline, CDR1 is SGHTA and CDR2 FQGNSA. V lost 5 bases to trimming and J lost 3 bases; unmatched junction nucleotides: 7. CDR3 in DNA: TGTGCCAGCAGCACCCTGAGCGGGGGGGGCTACAATGAGCAGTTCTTC. Protein product: CASSTLSGGGYNEQFF.

The chain links TRBV24-1 to TRBJ2-5; D ambiguous. Per the germline V gene, CDR1 is KGHDR and CDR2 is SFDVKD. The V gene lost 4 bases and the J gene lost 0 bases, with 11 bases spanning the gap. The CDR3 sequence is 15 residues long. The CDR3 loop is CATSESSGHQETQYF. The CDR3 DNA is TGTGCCACCAGTGAATCCTCCGGACACCAAGAGACCCAGTACTTC.

The chain recombines TRBV5-1 with TRBJ2-3, with TRBD2 as a possible D gene (5 bases). The CDR3 length is 14 residues. The V and J ends lost 6 bases and 6 bases respectively, with 17 bases between them. Germline V gene lookup returns CDR1 SGHRS and CDR2 YFSETQ. DNA for the CDR3: TGCGCCAGCACCGCCGGGGTCCTAACTGATACGCAGTATTTT. It encodes CASTAGVLTDTQYF.

This clone occurred a few times. The J gene is TRBJ1-6, the V gene TRBV6-5, with D possibly TRBD1 on 5 matching bases. V was shortened by 7 bases and J by 10 bases, with 17 bases between the two germline ends. In germline, CDR1 is MNHEY, CDR2 SVGAGI. CDR3 length: 14 amino acids. The DNA for the CDR3 is TGTGCCAGCAATTGGGGAGGGACGGAGTCACCCCTCCACTTT. Amino acid sequence: CASNWGGTESPLHF.

The CDR3 bases are TGTGCCAGCAGTTTGTCCGGGACAGGGGTAGAGACCCAGTACTTC. This codes for CASSLSGTGVETQYF. The rearrangement joins TRBV27 to TRBJ2-5, with TRBD1 identical over 10 bases. Germline trimming cut 3 bases from V and 4 bases from J; bases unmatched to any gene: 5. There are 15 residues in the CDR3. Germline CDR1 MNHEY, CDR2 SMNVEV (reference sequence).

The gene calls are TRBV3-1 (or the pseudogene TRBV3-2) and TRBJ2-7, with TRBD2 matching 8 bases. The V gene end was trimmed by 8 bases and the J gene end by 6 bases; junction bases not matched to a gene: 18. This CDR3 contains 16 residues. Germline loops: CDR1 LGHDT, CDR2 YNNKEL (reference sequence). CDR3 loop: CASPPMVGLEFFEQYF. The CDR3 nucleotides are TGTGCCAGCCCGCCAATGGTGGGACTAGAATTTTTCGAGCAGTACTTC.

V gene TRBV10-3 combines with J gene TRBJ2-7; perhaps D is TRBD1 or TRBD2 (5 bases each). The CDR3 is 17 residues long. Germline V gene data show CDR1 as ENHRY and CDR2 as SYGVKD. Trimming cost V 2 bases and J 0 bases, with 17 bases left between them. The CDR3 nucleotides are TGTGCCATCAGTGAGAAAGGGGACCCAGCTCCCTCCTACGAGCAGTACTTC. It encodes CAISEKGDPAPSYEQYF.

There are a few counts of this clone. The chain combines TRBV10-2 with TRBJ1-4; D is ambiguous. The V and J ends lost 2 bases and 7 bases respectively, with 14 bases between them. The germline gives CDR1 WSHSY, CDR2 SAAADI. CDR3 length: 15 amino acids. CDR3 bases: TGCGCCAGCAGTGAGGGGCAGGTCCTCCCTGAAAAACTGTTTTTT. Amino acid sequence: CASSEGQVLPEKLFF.

The genes are TRBV11-3 and TRBJ2-7, with D perhaps matching TRBD1 (5 bases). This CDR3 spans 14 amino acids. The V gene's germline CDR1 is SGHNT and CDR2 YENEEA. V lost 3 bases and J 7 bases, leaving 16 bases between the germline ends. The CDR3 loop reads CASSLIWGRWEQYF. The DNA of the CDR3 is TGTGCCAGCAGCTTGATTTGGGGCAGATGGGAGCAGTACTTC.

The chain links TRBV6-8 to TRBJ2-7; possibly TRBD1 or TRBD2 for D (7 bases each). Germline-derived CDR1 and CDR2 are MNHGY and SAAAGT. The CDR3 has 14 amino acids. Deletions cut 6 bases from V and 2 bases from J, with 14 bases between. The CDR3 loop is CASSRGGLAYEQYF. DNA for the CDR3: TGTGCCAGCAGCAGGGGGGGGCTCGCCTACGAGCAGTACTTC.

This chain joins TRBV7-2 and TRBJ2-5, with 15 nucleotides matching TRBD2. Germline V CDR1 and CDR2: SGHTA, FQGNSA. V trimming: 4 bases; J trimming: 0 bases; junction bases outside the gene matches: 6. The CDR3 contains 18 residues. In DNA form, the CDR3 reads TGTGCCAGCAGCTCGGGACTAGCGGGAGGTCCGTACCAAGAGACCCAGTACTTC. Amino acids: CASSSGLAGGPYQETQYF.

This clone was observed a single time. The rearrangement joins TRBV30 to TRBJ1-5, with 10 bases fitting TRBD1. The germline CDR1 and CDR2 sequences are GTSNPN and SVGIG (reference sequence). The CDR3 has 16 residues. V lost 3 bases, J lost 0 bases, and 5 bases stayed unmatched. The DNA for the CDR3 is TGTGCCTGGAGCCGGGGGACAGGGGCTAGCAATCAGCCCCAGCATTTT. Amino acid sequence: CAWSRGTGASNQPQHF.

As DNA, the CDR3 is TGTGCCAGCAGTGAAGAGCGGGGCTCTGGGGCCAACGTCCTGACTTTC. Protein: CASSEERGSGANVLTF. The rearrangement uses TRBV6-4 and TRBJ2-6; the match to TRBD2 covers 7 bases. The junction had 2 bases not matched to a gene; V was cut back by 3 bases and J by 0 bases. Per germline, CDR1 MRHNA and CDR2 SNTAGT. The CDR3 loop spans 16 amino acids.

The chain carries TRBV28 and TRBJ2-7; tentative D call: TRBD2 (5 bases). The germline V gene encodes CDR1 MDHEN and CDR2 SYDVKM. This CDR3 spans 18 amino acids. Trimming cost V 5 bases and J 1 base, with 24 bases left between them. The CDR3 DNA reads TGTGCCAGCAGTCGGACTGGATATCAAGCACCCCTTTCCTACGAGCAGTACTTC. It specifies CASSRTGYQAPLSYEQYF.

The J gene is TRBJ2-3, the V gene TRBV12-3 or TRBV12-4; D may be TRBD2 (6 bases). Between the trimmed V and J ends, which lost 6 bases and 7 bases, there was a span of 8 bases. The CDR3 length is 11 residues. The CDR3: CASSRGYTQYF. CDR3 nucleotides: TGTGCCAGCAGCCGGGGGTATACGCAGTATTTT.

The rearrangement uses TRBV21-1 and TRBJ2-3; the D segment call TRBD2 is taken from the table without a DNA check. TRBV21-1 is termed a pseudogene. The length of the CDR3 is 16 residues. The CDR3, as DNA: TGTCCCAGGTGGGGGCTAGCGGGTTTCGGCACAGATACGCAGTATTTT. It translates to CPRWGLAGFGTDTQYF.